A single sample gave rise to the 25 T cell receptor beta chains below, sequenced in a study of cytomegalovirus exposure and HLA in healthy donors. It was with 60 Vbeta and 13 Jbeta primers that the PCR ran. The data were produced by immunoSEQ multiplex PCR, yet TCRdb's version contains in-frame clones alone and is incomplete. The sample yields some 110,000 clones, more than 65% seen once. Sequenced sample: PBMCs. The origin of the receptors is a woman aged 55-70 years in good health and CMV-seropositive.

This CDR3 is CASSPSRGASNQPQHF. CDR3 nucleotides: TGTGCCAGCAGCCCGAGTCGGGGGGCCAGCAATCAGCCCCAGCATTTT. This rearrangement joins TRBV7-2 to TRBJ1-5; a weak D match, TRBD1 (6 bases). Germline CDR1 is SGHTA and CDR2 is FQGNSA. The CDR3 has 16 residues. The V gene lost 5 bases and the J gene lost 1 base, with 15 bases spanning the gap.

This chain joins TRBV9 and TRBJ1-2; TRBD1 matches at 8 bases. The CDR3 spans 13 residues. From germline, CDR1 is SGDLS and CDR2 YYNGEE. Unmatched junction bases numbered 4, after V lost 1 base and J lost 8 bases. DNA of the CDR3: TGTGCCAGCAGCGTACAGGGGGCTAGCGGCTACACCTTC. Translation gives CASSVQGASGYTF. Supplemented by reference TRBV9 and TRBJ1-2, the full variable domain reads DSGVTQTPKHLITATGQRVTLRCSPRSGDLSVYWYQQSLDQGLQFLIQYYNGEERAKGNILERFSAQQFPDLHSELNLSSLELGDSALYFCASSVQGASGYTFGSGTRLTVV.

This chain joins TRBV19 and TRBJ2-5; 9 bases map to TRBD1. The CDR3 consists of 15 residues. J gave up 3 bases and V 1 base, and 3 bases lay outside the gene matches. Germline lookup yields CDR1 LNHDA and CDR2 SQIVND (reference sequence). This CDR3 reads CASSIAGTGKETQYF. The CDR3 DNA follows: TGTGCCAGTAGTATAGCAGGGACAGGGAAAGAGACCCAGTACTTC.

The chain employs TRBV19 and TRBJ1-1; 10 bases are a match to TRBD1. Germline trimming cut 4 bases from V and 4 bases from J; bases unmatched to any gene: 3. CDR3 size: 14 residues. Germline V CDR1 and CDR2: LNHDA, SQIVND (reference sequence). CDR3 nucleotides: TGTGCCAGTAGTAAAAGGACAGGGGGCACTGAAGCTTTCTTT. Translation: CASSKRTGGTEAFF.

The rearrangement uses TRBV2 and TRBJ1-1; D ambiguous. The ends were cut back, 8 bases at V and 5 bases at J, with 18 bases in the middle. Looked up from germline, CDR1 is SNHLY and CDR2 is FYNNEI. The CDR3 runs 14 residues. CDR3 DNA: TGTGCCAGCGGTTCAGAGGCTACCCTTACTGAAGCTTTCTTT. It translates to CASGSEATLTEAFF.

This clone was observed a handful of times. The chain combines TRBV6-4 with TRBJ1-3; D may be TRBD1 (5 bases). Germline V gives CDR1 MRHNA, CDR2 SNTAGT. The V end lost 6 bases, the J end lost 2 bases, and 14 bases lay between the germline ends. The CDR3 has 15 residues. CDR3 amino acids: CASSVSTDPGNTIYF. CDR3 DNA sequence: TGTGCCAGCAGCGTTTCGACAGATCCTGGAAACACCATATATTTT.

V is TRBV6-1 and J is TRBJ1-1, with 8 bases identical to TRBD1. This CDR3 comprises 14 residues. Germline values: CDR1 MNHNS, CDR2 SASEGT. Trimming took 6 bases from V and 3 from J; bases not matched to a gene: 6. As DNA, the CDR3 is TGTGCCAGCAGCTTACAGGGGGGGGACACTGAAGCTTTCTTT. Translated, it gives CASSLQGGDTEAFF.

V gene TRBV10-3 combines with J gene TRBJ1-4; 7 positions match TRBD1. J was trimmed by 8 bases and V by 6 bases; bases with no gene match: 12. Germline CDR1 ENHRY, CDR2 SYGVKD. The CDR3 extends over 15 amino acids. The CDR3, as DNA: TGTGCCATCAGCCCTAGACAGGGCTTCGGCGAAAAACTGTTTTTT. Amino acid sequence: CAISPRQGFGEKLFF.

The V and J genes are TRBV7-9 and TRBJ2-5, with a weak D call TRBD2 (6 bases). V lost 4 bases, J lost 2 bases, and 11 bases lay in between. Germline V CDR1 and CDR2: SEHNR, FQNEAQ (reference sequence). This CDR3 is built from 14 residues. The CDR3 DNA reads as TGTGCCAGCAGCTGGGGCGGGGAACAAGAGACCCAGTACTTC. Residues: CASSWGGEQETQYF. Combining the CDR3 with reference TRBV7-9 and TRBJ2-5 gives the whole variable domain DTGVSQNPRHKITKRGQNVTFRCDPISEHNRLYWYRQTLGQGPEFLTYFQNEAQLEKSRLLSDRFSAERPKGSFSTLEIQRTEQGDSAMYLCASSWGGEQETQYFGPGTRLLVL.

The J gene is TRBJ2-2, the V gene TRBV11-3; the match to TRBD1 covers 8 bases. The CDR3 totals 16 residues. V trimming: 3 bases; J trimming: 4 bases; junction bases outside the gene matches: 7. CDR1 is SGHNT, CDR2 YENEEA, per germline. CDR3 bases: TGTGCCAGCAGCTTGCAGGGGGCGATGGGCACCGGGGAGCTGTTTTTT. The encoded protein is CASSLQGAMGTGELFF.

This chain links TRBV6-5 with TRBJ1-1, with D uncertain. This CDR3 is 11 amino acids long. The germline V gene has CDR1 MNHEY and CDR2 SVGAGI. V was trimmed by 6 bases and J by 8 bases, leaving 10 bases between them. CDR3 nucleotide sequence: TGTGCCAGCAGCCCCGGGAGGGAAGCTTTCTTT. Its translation is CASSPGREAFF.

The chain links TRBV7-2 to TRBJ2-5, with 8 positions matching TRBD1. The CDR3 is 15 amino acids. Germline CDR1 is SGHTA and CDR2 is FQGNSA. V trimming: 4 bases; J trimming: 5 bases; junction bases outside the gene matches: 9. CDR3 DNA: TGTGCCAGCAGCTCCCTCGGGACAGGTCGGGAGACCCAGTACTTC. Amino acids: CASSSLGTGRETQYF.

The V gene is TRBV6-6, the J gene TRBJ1-2, with D possibly matching TRBD1 (6 bases). This CDR3 has 11 amino acids. The germline V and J ends were trimmed by 7 bases and 7 bases, with 10 bases remaining between them. Per the germline V gene, CDR1 is MNHNY and CDR2 is SVGAGI (reference sequence). Here the CDR3 DNA reads TGTGCCAGCACCTCAGGGGCTGGCTACACCTTC. Its protein product is CASTSGAGYTF.

The V gene is TRBV14, the J gene TRBJ2-1; 7 bases are a match to TRBD1. Trimming removed 5 bases from V and 0 bases from J; junction bases left unmatched: 16. This CDR3 has 19 amino acids. Germline values: CDR1 SGHDN, CDR2 FVKESK. The CDR3 spells CASSTRDSFYRSSYNEQFF. DNA for the CDR3: TGTGCCAGCAGCACCCGGGACAGCTTTTACCGTAGCTCCTACAATGAGCAGTTCTTC.

The chain joins TRBV7-9 to TRBJ2-7, with 7 positions matching TRBD1. CDR3 length: 16 amino acids. Germline CDR1 SEHNR, CDR2 FQNEAQ (reference sequence). V lost 4 bases and J lost 0; bases outside the gene matches: 9. The CDR3 DNA sequence: TGTGCCAGCAGCTCCCGGACAGGTTCCAGCTCCTACGAGCAGTACTTC. Its translation: CASSSRTGSSSYEQYF.

For this clone: The same CDR3 can be traced to other DNA sequences in this sample. This rearrangement joins TRBV7-2 to TRBJ1-1, with D hard to call. Deletions cut 5 bases from V and 2 bases from J, with 9 bases between. Germline V gene data show CDR1 as SGHTA and CDR2 as FQGNSA. The CDR3 consists of 13 residues. This CDR3 is CASSRDLNTEAFF. DNA of the CDR3: TGTGCCAGCAGCCGAGATCTAAACACTGAAGCTTTCTTT.

J is TRBJ2-7 and V is TRBV6-5; 8 bases align to TRBD1. Trimming cost V 5 bases and J 2 bases; bases outside gene matches: 5. The germline CDR1 and CDR2 sequences are MNHEY and SVGAGI. This CDR3 region has 14 residues. CDR3 loop: CASSPGQATYEQYF. The CDR3 DNA reads as TGTGCCAGCAGTCCGGGACAGGCGACCTACGAGCAGTACTTC.

The chain recombines TRBV4-3 with TRBJ2-2; tentatively, D is TRBD1 (5 bases). This CDR3 is built from 17 residues. V was shortened by 1 base and J by 2 bases, with 14 bases between the two germline ends. Germline V gene sequence: CDR1 LGHNA, CDR2 YSLEER. CDR3 DNA: TGCGCCAGCAGCCAAGTTCAGGGCCGTGGTAACACCGGGGAGCTGTTTTTT. Its protein product is CASSQVQGRGNTGELFF.

The V call is TRBV11-2, the J call TRBJ2-2, with 10 bases identical to TRBD2. V gave up 2 bases and J gave up 4 bases; unmatched junction bases: 1. Germline CDR1 and CDR2: SGHAT and FQNNGV. This CDR3 spans 15 amino acids. This CDR3 reads CASSLLAGGTGELFF. The CDR3 DNA is TGTGCCAGCAGCTTATTAGCGGGGGGCACCGGGGAGCTGTTTTTT.

V and J are TRBV29-1 and TRBJ2-1; D not certain. V shed 3 bases and J shed 0 bases, with 12 bases lying between them. Germline loops: CDR1 SQVTM, CDR2 ANQGSEA. This CDR3 has 15 amino acids. The CDR3 DNA reads as TGCAGCGTTGAGGAGAGCACAAGCTCCTACAATGAGCAGTTCTTC. Its protein product is CSVEESTSSYNEQFF.

This clone has just a few counts. The chain employs TRBV11-2 and TRBJ1-5; D not certain. V was trimmed by 4 bases and J by 0 bases, leaving 4 bases between them. There are 13 residues in the CDR3. In germline, CDR1 is SGHAT, CDR2 FQNNGV. The CDR3 coding sequence is TGTGCCAGCAGCTGGAGTAGCAATCAGCCCCAGCATTTT. This codes for CASSWSSNQPQHF.

The gene calls are TRBV7-2 and TRBJ2-2; D is ambiguous. V was shortened by 0 bases and J by 4 bases, with 6 bases between the two germline ends. The CDR3 totals 14 residues. Germline loops: CDR1 SGHTA, CDR2 FQGNSA. CDR3 in DNA: TGTGCCAGCAGCTTAGCCCGGTTCACCGGGGAGCTGTTTTTT. This translates into CASSLARFTGELFF.

CDR3 residues: CASSLMLGSGTGLYGYTF. CDR3 DNA sequence: TGCGCCAGCAGCTTGATGTTAGGGTCCGGGACAGGGCTCTATGGCTACACCTTC. The chain joins TRBV5-1 to TRBJ1-2, with 9 bases identical to TRBD1. This CDR3 contains 18 residues. Germline values: CDR1 SGHRS, CDR2 YFSETQ. The junction had 14 bases not matched to a gene; V was cut back by 1 base and J by 4 bases.

V is TRBV7-8 and J is TRBJ2-1; the match to TRBD2 covers 9 bases. This CDR3 is built from 17 residues. Losses at the gene ends were 10 bases for V and 2 bases for J; bases not matched to a gene: 15. Looked up from germline, CDR1 is SGHVS and CDR2 is FQNEAQ. Here the CDR3 DNA reads TGTGCCACTACAGTTTTAGCGGGAGCCGTGCCCTACAATGAGCAGTTCTTC. Amino acid sequence: CATTVLAGAVPYNEQFF.

The chain combines TRBV7-2 with TRBJ1-2; 9 positions agree with TRBD1. Germline V lookup: CDR1 SGHTA, CDR2 FQGNSA. The CDR3 is 14 residues long. V dropped 5 bases and J dropped 8; count of bases not matched to a gene: 9. CDR3 loop: CASSPGQGGRGYTF. The CDR3 DNA is TGTGCCAGCAGCCCGGGACAGGGAGGAAGAGGCTACACCTTC.